This T cell receptor beta chain was recorded in a study of identical twins. V was clipped by 4 bases and J by 5 bases, with 18 bases between them. This CDR3 has 16 residues. The V gene's germline CDR1 is SGHTA and CDR2 FQGNSA. Using its own MiXCR run on the 5' RACE reads, TCRdb lists one record per CDR3 protein. This sample yields approximately 300,000 distinct CDR3 sequences, of which 8% to 9.5% are seen a single time; approximately 6.5% belongs to the top ten. Ten or more counts support this clonotype. These data also formed part of another study, on yellow fever vaccine responses in identical twins. Turning to that study: Convergence reportedly seemed to mark part of the twins' vaccine T cell response, with personalization marking the rest.

The receptor was isolated from a woman aged 18-29 years in good health. The sample taken for sequencing was CD8+ T cells sorted from blood. J is TRBJ2-1 and V is TRBV7-2, with D possibly TRBD1 on 6 matching bases. CDR3 sequence (DNA): TGTGCCAGCAGCTCCCCCGTGGACAGTTGGAACAATGAGCAGTTCTTC. Encoded protein: CASSSPVDSWNNEQFF.